This T cell receptor (beta chain) was profiled in a study of cytomegalovirus exposure and HLA in healthy donors. Study-level results: HLA allele associations emerged for 17,000 or so TCR beta sequences in a later analysis, at 0.05 false discovery rate. In a later analysis, parvovirus B19, influenza, CMV and Epstein-Barr virus appeared linked to several top co-occurrence clusters. In a later analysis, HLA-C alleles had the fewest associated TCRs, DRB1 alleles the most.

Details on this clone: Its antigen is still unknown.

This CDR3 has 16 amino acids. Germline values: CDR1 SGDLS, CDR2 YYNGEE. V shed 4 bases and J 8 bases; nucleotides not matched to a gene: 6. Both 60 Vbeta primers and 13 Jbeta primers went into the PCR. Method: immunoSEQ multiplex PCR; TCRdb's copy keeps in-frame clones and lacks some. The sample lists fewer than 150,000 clones; 74% were seen once. Those who donated were healthy bone marrow donors. V gene TRBV9 combines with J gene TRBJ2-1; 16 nucleotides agree with TRBD2. Sequencing input: PBMCs. The TCR was taken from a woman in her 50s in good health and CMV-seropositive. DNA of the CDR3: TGTGCCAGCAGCCTGGGGACTAGCGGGGGGGTGGATGAGCAGTTCTTC. It translates to CASSLGTSGGVDEQFF.